One T cell receptor (beta chain) is described in this entry. There are many counts of this clonotype. This clone's antigen is unknown. The record has no base qualities; no much larger clone is one base away. This sample is part of a study of T cells in Graves' hyperthyroidism and ophthalmopathy (dated by TCRdb to the late 2010s). As for the study more broadly: Peripheral blood samples were taken at the time of initial diagnosis, prior to any treatment. To identify TCR V-J signatures that set the groups apart, the researchers used a discovery cohort of 100 patients, made up of roughly 45 with Graves' ophthalmopathy and some 60 with stable Graves' hyperthyroidism. Prospective prediction of ophthalmopathy was tested in an independent validation cohort consisting of 18 hyperthyroidism patients and more than 15 patients who later progressed to ophthalmopathy. The roughly 100 discovery patients were divided at random into training and test sets in a 7:3 ratio. In addition, the study compared T-cell repertoires in thyroid tissue and in blood from about 6 Graves' hyperthyroidism patients. Once sampling was done, hyperthyroidism patients were given methimazole at a starting dose of 30 mg daily, whereas ophthalmopathy patients were given high-dose intravenous methylprednisolone. The paper reports TCR Vbeta CDR3 sequencing of about 140 peripheral blood samples: over 40 ophthalmopathy, roughly 80 hyperthyroidism and around 17 progressor patients.

General findings and caveats noted by the study authors: Most expanded thyroid clonotypes (frequency above 0.001) were also detected in blood, a finding suggesting that blood repertoires may reflect thyroid immune responses. Ophthalmopathy was separated from stable hyperthyroidism by a 13 V-J signature model, with around 88% sensitivity and about 81% specificity obtained in cross-validation and 80%/75% obtained in testing. During validation, the model predicted progression to ophthalmopathy a median of approximately six months ahead of onset, with around 71% sensitivity and under 85% specificity. No statistical method was used to set the sample size in advance, and investigators knew the group allocation.

Stable Graves' hyperthyroidism was defined as no progression to ophthalmopathy during 18 months of follow-up. Hyperthyroidism patients were newly diagnosed, with disease duration under 2 months, and aged 18 to 65 years. Exclusion was applied to patients with uncontrolled infections, other autoimmune diseases, pregnancy or lactation. Clinical symptoms, serum thyroxine and TRAb, thyroid ultrasound, and orbital computed tomography formed the basis for the diagnoses. PBMCs were isolated from approximately 10 ml of fresh peripheral blood by Ficoll-Paque density gradient centrifugation. Total RNA was extracted with Trizol reagent, and quality was checked on an Agilent 2100 Bioanalyzer. The CDR3 runs 15 residues from the cysteine to the phenylalanine. Of the read, only the CDR3 DNA is kept; its 45 bases are in frame from base 1. CDR1 and CDR2 are drawn from the germline V gene (reference sequence): DFQATT, SNEGSKA. At the junction V is shortened by 3 bases and J by 5 bases, with 18 bases in between.

TCR beta CDR3 regions were amplified from RNA transcripts. A first-round RT-PCR of the TCR CDR3 used the HTBI primer set with the Qiagen OneStep RT-PCR kit. Libraries were constructed in a second round of multiplex PCR, after which size selection and purification were performed. The libraries were sequenced on an Illumina HiSeq2000 using paired-end 100 bp reads. The study's processing was this. Raw data were processed with SOAPnuke, discarding reads with adapters, uncalled bases, mean Phred below 15, or no exact constant-primer or identifier match. COPE v1.2.5 was used to merge the high-quality paired reads, and each unique nucleotide sequence was defined as a clonotype. MiTCR v1.1 was used to align the clonotypes against IMGT TRBV, TRBD and TRBJ reference segments. Only V-J combinations with frequency above 0.0001, covering roughly 99% of repertoires, were analysed. The TCS score was defined as F50 (clonal expansion) divided by E x V (chaos), with BLOSUM62-based TCRdist calculated between CDR3 peptides within each V-J. Welch's t-statistics and random forest reduced several hundred V-J features to roughly 13, which were used in a naive Bayes classifier (R e1071). TCRdb trimmed the raw reads at Q25, called clones with MiXCR and kept productive beta chains. For every CDR3 protein sequence, its rows merge into one entry that carries the most common genes and DNA. These V and J calls are TCRdb output, not the study's own analysis. The sample records approximately 400,000 distinct CDR3 sequences, 14% to 15% of which are singletons. Around a third of the sample goes to the ten largest clones.

The V and J segments used are TRBV20-1 and TRBJ2-3, with TRBD2 tentatively as D gene (7 bases match). Sequencing input: blood. This receptor was taken from a woman aged 25 to 39 with Graves' hyperthyroidism. CDR3 protein: CSASWGASGEDTQYF. The nucleotides read TGCAGTGCTAGTTGGGGGGCTAGCGGCGAAGATACGCAGTATTTT.